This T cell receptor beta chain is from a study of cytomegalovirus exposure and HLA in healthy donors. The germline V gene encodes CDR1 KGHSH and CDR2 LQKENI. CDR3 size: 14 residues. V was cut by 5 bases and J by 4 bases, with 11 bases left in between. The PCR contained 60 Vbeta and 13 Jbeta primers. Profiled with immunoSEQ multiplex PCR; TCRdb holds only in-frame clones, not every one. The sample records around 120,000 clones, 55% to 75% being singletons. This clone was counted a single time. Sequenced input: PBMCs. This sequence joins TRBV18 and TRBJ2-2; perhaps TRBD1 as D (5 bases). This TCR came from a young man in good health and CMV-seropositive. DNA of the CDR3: TGTGCCAGCTCATCCTACAGGAGCACCGGGGAGCTGTTTTTT. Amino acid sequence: CASSSYRSTGELFF.